This T cell receptor (beta chain) was documented in a study of early T cells in non-severe SARS-CoV-2 infection. TCRdb re-called the 5' RACE reads with MiXCR, one entry per CDR3 protein. This table has 79,000 or so distinct CDR3 sequences, roughly 13% appearing once. The germline V gene encodes CDR1 MNHEY and CDR2 SVGEGT. Trimming removed 0 bases at V and 5 bases at J, with 8 bases between. The length of the CDR3 is 13 residues. The material sequenced was whole blood. The rearrangement uses TRBV6-2 or TRBV6-3 and TRBJ2-7, with D tentatively TRBD2 (6 bases). The TCR comes from an adult who was a healthcare worker with PCR-confirmed SARS-CoV-2 infection or an uninfected control (not recorded which). CDR3 region: CASSYSTRNEQYF. CDR3 nucleotides: TGTGCCAGCAGTTACTCGACTAGGAACGAGCAGTACTTC.